The clone carrying this T cell receptor beta chain was counted a single time. Antigen specificity is unknown. This table comes from immunoSEQ multiplex PCR, and its TCRdb copy is limited to in-frame clones, with some not included. Of approximately 86,000 clones listed, around 86% are singletons. This specimen belongs to a study of T cell repertoires and HLA-DP antigens. Findings and limits, study-wide: Against one allele, clones undetected before culture averaged approximately 36%; against the other, 50.6%. Sorted CD137+ cells had clonality roughly 0.39 against both alloantigens, versus about 0.04 pre-culture. Responder cells were total CD4+ cells with a HeLa antigen-presenting system.

This CDR3 is 18 amino acids long. Trimming at V came to 2 bases and at J to 0 bases, leaving 9 bases not matched to a gene. Germline V gene sequence: CDR1 LNHNV, CDR2 YYDKDF (reference sequence). CD4+ T cells were isolated untouched, about 98% pure. The TCR comes from a middle-aged man in good health and CMV-seronegative. This chain links TRBV15 with TRBJ2-1, with 8 bases lining up with TRBD1. Input material: CD4+ T cells from PBMCs. The CDR3 bases are TGTGCCACCAGCAGAACCCTAGGGACAGGCAGCTCCTACAATGAGCAGTTCTTC. Its translation is CATSRTLGTGSSYNEQFF. Based on the CDR3 plus reference TRBV15 and TRBJ2-1, the full variable domain is DAMVIQNPRYQVTQFGKPVTLSCSQTLNHNVMYWYQQKSSQAPKLLFHYYDKDFNNEADTPDNFQSRRPNTSFCFLDIRSPGLGDTAMYLCATSRTLGTGSSYNEQFFGPGTRLTVL.